The following is a T cell receptor beta chain sequence with its context. This specimen comes from a study of prognosis after radiotherapy for stage I lung cancer. Study information: The study deemed all of its non-small cell lung cancer patients medically inoperable. Patients (roughly 13 men, five or six women) were aged roughly 50 to 85, median approximately 77 years. For radiotherapy, patients got SBRT split into 3 to 5 fractions, giving a biologically effective dose of at least 100 Gy.

V gave up 2 bases and J gave up 8 bases, with 18 bases separating them. CDR1 and CDR2 from the germline V gene are DFQATT and SNEGSKA (reference sequence). The CDR3 length is 14 residues. Two time points each involved a draw of 4.5 to 6 milliliters of peripheral blood. TCR beta CDR3 amplification from genomic DNA was performed by two-round multiplex PCR. Individual primers that were specific to each TRBV and TRBJ gene served in first-round PCR. TCRdb called the multiplex PCR reads again in MiXCR, with one record for every CDR3 protein. The top ten clones hold roughly 40% of a sample with 10,000 to 15,000 distinct CDR3 sequences, 43% of them seen once.

The sequence came from a donor older than 45 with non-small cell lung cancer. The sample consisted of PBMCs, taken before or after stereotactic body radiation therapy (not recorded which). The J gene is TRBJ1-2, the V gene TRBV20-1; D is uncertain. The DNA of the CDR3 is TGCAGTGCTAGATATACAGCGCCTGAATTGGGCTACACCTTC. It translates to CSARYTAPELGYTF.